The subject of this entry is one T cell receptor beta chain. The data belong to a study of blood T cell repertoires in COVID-19. Study context: There were acute and convalescent COVID-19 samples, and they came from the United States, Italy and Spain. PBMCs, B-cell-depleted T cells, or T cells were the source of the cDNA or gDNA that made up the material.

Germline CDR1 reads LNHDA; CDR2 reads SQIVND (reference sequence). V lost 4 bases to trimming and J lost 5 bases, with 14 bases between them. The CDR3 consists of 15 residues. In the study's own analysis: Nucleated cell counts were estimated from reference gene primer amplification. Assay used: immunoSEQ multiplex PCR; TCRdb lists only in-frame clones, some missing. The V and J calls and clone size come from that table; D and trimming were worked out from the DNA. This sample has 150,000 to 200,000 clones, with 85% to 90% found just once. The chain employs TRBV19 and TRBJ1-4, with D possibly TRBD1 on 5 matching bases. Sequencing was performed on peripheral blood. The origin of this receptor is a middle-aged man with active or convalescent COVID-19. The DNA of the CDR3 is TGTGCCAGTAGTACCCGAGGGAGGGGCAATGAAAAACTGTTTTTT. Translation: CASSTRGRGNEKLFF.